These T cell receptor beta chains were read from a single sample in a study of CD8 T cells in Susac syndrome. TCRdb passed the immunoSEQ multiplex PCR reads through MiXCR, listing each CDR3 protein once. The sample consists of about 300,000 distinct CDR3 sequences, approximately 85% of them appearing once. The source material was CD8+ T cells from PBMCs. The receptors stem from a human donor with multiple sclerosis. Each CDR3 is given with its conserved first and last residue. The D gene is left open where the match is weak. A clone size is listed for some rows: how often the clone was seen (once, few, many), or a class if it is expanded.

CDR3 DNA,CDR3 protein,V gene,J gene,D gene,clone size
TGTGCCTGGAGTGTCGTGGCTGAAGCTTTCTTT,CAWSVVAEAFF,TRBV30,TRBJ1-1,NA,NA
TGTGCCAGCAGCGCCCCAGCGGTTAGCACAGATACGCAGTATTTT,CASSAPAVSTDTQYF,TRBV7-9,TRBJ2-3,NA,NA
TGCGCCAGCAGCCATGCCCCGGGACTAGTATGGGGCGATGAGCAGTTCTTC,CASSHAPGLVWGDEQFF,TRBV4-1,TRBJ2-1,TRBD2,NA
TGTGCCACCAGTGATTTGCAGGGCGGGAGTTCCTACAATGAGCAGTTCTTC,CATSDLQGGSSYNEQFF,TRBV24-1,TRBJ2-1,TRBD2,NA
TGTGCCACCCTGGGGGCTTTTAATGAAAAACTGTTTTTT,CATLGAFNEKLFF,TRBV28,TRBJ1-4,NA,NA
TGTGCCAGCAGTTACTCTGCGGGCCTAAGCTCCTACAATGAGCAGTTCTTC,CASSYSAGLSSYNEQFF,TRBV6-5,TRBJ2-1,NA,NA
TGTGCCAGCAGCCTAGGGGACAGAATCAATGAGCAGTTCTTC,CASSLGDRINEQFF,TRBV9,TRBJ2-1,TRBD1,NA
TGTGCCAGCAGCGTAGGCGGGAGTTCACCCTACGAGCAGTACTTC,CASSVGGSSPYEQYF,TRBV9,TRBJ2-7,TRBD2,NA
TGTGCCAGCAGTCTAACCGGGACTAGCGCCCCCACAGATACGCAGTATTTT,CASSLTGTSAPTDTQYF,TRBV27,TRBJ2-3,TRBD2,NA
TGTGCCAGTAGTGCAGCGCTAGCGGGAGCCGGGGAGCTGTTTTTT,CASSAALAGAGELFF,TRBV19,TRBJ2-2,TRBD2,NA
TGTGCCAGCAGTGATCTGGGGGGAGGTACAGATACGCAGTATTTT,CASSDLGGGTDTQYF,TRBV2,TRBJ2-3,NA,NA
TGTGCCAGCAGCTTAGGGCTTTCTAACCTCAATGAGCAGTTCTTC,CASSLGLSNLNEQFF,TRBV7-9,TRBJ2-1,NA,NA
TGTGCCAGCAGTCAGTGGACAGGGGGCGTCTTAACTGAAGCTTTCTTT,CASSQWTGGVLTEAFF,TRBV6-1,TRBJ1-1,TRBD1,NA
TGTGCCAGCGGGGTGGAGGGCCGGGATAATGAGCAGTTCTTC,CASGVEGRDNEQFF,TRBV9,TRBJ2-1,NA,NA
TGTGCCTGGAGTGTGGGGGATGGCTATGGCTACACCTTC,CAWSVGDGYGYTF,TRBV30,TRBJ1-2,NA,few
TGTGCCACTTGGACAGGGAAGGATGGCTACACCTTC,CATWTGKDGYTF,TRBV25-1,TRBJ1-2,TRBD1,few
TGTGCCAGCAGCCAAGATGGGGGACGGGCTAGGGAGCAGTACTTC,CASSQDGGRAREQYF,TRBV4-2,TRBJ2-7,NA,NA
TGCGCCAGCGGGACTAGCGGGGGAGATACGCAGTATTTT,CASGTSGGDTQYF,TRBV5-1,TRBJ2-3,TRBD2,NA
TGTGCCAGCAGTCTCTCCGGGACAGGCACAGGCATTCAGTACTTC,CASSLSGTGTGIQYF,TRBV27,TRBJ2-4,TRBD1,NA
TGTGCCAGCAGCTTGTATGGCGGGAGCAGCTACAATGAGCAGTTCTTC,CASSLYGGSSYNEQFF,TRBV7-2,TRBJ2-1,TRBD2,NA
TGTGCCAGCAGCGTAGGTTACGGGGCCTTAGCCAAAAACATTCAGTACTTC,CASSVGYGALAKNIQYF,TRBV9,TRBJ2-4,NA,once
TGTGCCAGTAGTCAGAGGGACAGTTTCAATCAGCCCCAGCATTTT,CASSQRDSFNQPQHF,TRBV19,TRBJ1-5,TRBD1,NA
TGTGCCAGCAGTTTATTGAGGGGTTCACCTTTCCACGAGCAGTACTTC,CASSLLRGSPFHEQYF,TRBV28,TRBJ2-7,NA,NA
TGTGCCAGCAGTTCCGGGACTTCAGATACGCAGTATTTT,CASSSGTSDTQYF,TRBV28,TRBJ2-3,NA,NA
TGTGCCAGCAGCTTAGAAAGTGGGGTGAACACTGAAGCTTTCTTT,CASSLESGVNTEAFF,TRBV7-9,TRBJ1-1,NA,NA
TGTGCCTGGAGAGAACGGGGATCCTACGAGCAGTACTTC,CAWRERGSYEQYF,TRBV30,TRBJ2-7,NA,NA
TGTGCCTGGAGGGACAGGCCTAGCACAGATACGCAGTATTTT,CAWRDRPSTDTQYF,TRBV30,TRBJ2-3,TRBD1,NA
TGTGCCAGCAGCGGGCCCTCTAGCGGCGGGGAGCTGTTTTTT,CASSGPSSGGELFF,TRBV13,TRBJ2-2,TRBD2,NA
TGTGCCAGCAGCGTAGCGGGGGCCCCAAACACTGAAGCTTTCTTT,CASSVAGAPNTEAFF,TRBV9,TRBJ1-1,NA,NA
TGCGCCAGCAGTCAAGGGACAGGGGGCTCCTACGAGCAGTACTTC,CASSQGTGGSYEQYF,TRBV23-1,TRBJ2-7,TRBD1,few
TGCGCCAGCAGCCAAGAACAGGGATTCTCCTACAATGAGCAGTTCTTC,CASSQEQGFSYNEQFF,TRBV4-3,TRBJ2-1,NA,NA
TGTGCCAGCAGTACCAGGACTAGCGTCTCCTACGAGCAGTACTTC,CASSTRTSVSYEQYF,TRBV27,TRBJ2-7,TRBD2,once
TGCGCCAGCAGCTTGACACTAGCAGCCGGGGAGCTGTTTTTT,CASSLTLAAGELFF,TRBV5-1,TRBJ2-2,NA,once
TGTGCCAGTACCCGGACATCCTACAATGAGCAGTTCTTC,CASTRTSYNEQFF,TRBV19,TRBJ2-1,NA,NA
TGTGCCAGCAGCTTAGTGGCGGGAGTCGCCGGGGAGCTGTTTTTT,CASSLVAGVAGELFF,TRBV7-2,TRBJ2-2,TRBD2,NA
TGTGCCAGCAGCCCGATTACAGGGCCTGAAGCTTTCTTT,CASSPITGPEAFF,TRBV3-1,TRBJ1-1,NA,NA
TGTGCCAGCAGCTTAGTCTTTTCTTACGAGCAGTACTTC,CASSLVFSYEQYF,TRBV7-9,TRBJ2-7,NA,NA
TGTGCCAGTAGTCGGGGACAGGGAAACCAAGAGACCCAGTACTTC,CASSRGQGNQETQYF,TRBV19,TRBJ2-5,TRBD1,NA
TGTGCCAGCAGGGCGGGGGACAGGGGGCAGGATGGCTACACCTTC,CASRAGDRGQDGYTF,TRBV7-9,TRBJ1-2,TRBD1,NA
TGTGCCAGCAGCCAAGAGTACCTCAATCAGCCCCAGCATTTT,CASSQEYLNQPQHF,TRBV3-1,TRBJ1-5,NA,NA
TGTGCCAGCAGCCCCCCTTGGGGAAACAATGAGCAGTTCTTC,CASSPPWGNNEQFF,TRBV7-9,TRBJ2-1,NA,NA
TGCAGTGCCATCGCAAGGGAGAACTATGGCTACACCTTC,CSAIARENYGYTF,TRBV20-1,TRBJ1-2,NA,NA
TGTGCCAGCACCCCACCGTTGGGAAGCGCGGAGAGAGATACGCAGTATTTT,CASTPPLGSAERDTQYF,TRBV7-9,TRBJ2-3,NA,NA
TGTGCCAGTATCACGATCGCCGGGGGCAATCAGCCCCAGCATTTT,CASITIAGGNQPQHF,TRBV19,TRBJ1-5,NA,once
TGTGCCAGCAGCTTGACGTTAGCGGGAGCCCCACACGAGCAGTACTTC,CASSLTLAGAPHEQYF,TRBV5-8,TRBJ2-7,TRBD2,NA